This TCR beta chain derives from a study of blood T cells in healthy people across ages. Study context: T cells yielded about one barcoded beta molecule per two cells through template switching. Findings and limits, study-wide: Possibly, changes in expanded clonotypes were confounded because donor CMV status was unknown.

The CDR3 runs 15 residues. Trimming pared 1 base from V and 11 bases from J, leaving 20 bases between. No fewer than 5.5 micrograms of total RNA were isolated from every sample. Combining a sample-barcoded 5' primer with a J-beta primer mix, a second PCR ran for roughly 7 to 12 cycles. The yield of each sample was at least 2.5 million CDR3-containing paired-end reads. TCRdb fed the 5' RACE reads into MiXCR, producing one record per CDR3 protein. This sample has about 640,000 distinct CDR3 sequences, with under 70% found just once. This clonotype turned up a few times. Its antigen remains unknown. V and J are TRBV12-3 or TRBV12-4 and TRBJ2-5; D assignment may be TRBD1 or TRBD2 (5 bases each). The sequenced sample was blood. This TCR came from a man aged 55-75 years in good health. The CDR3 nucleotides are TGTGCCAGCAGTTTAGAGGGGACGCACTACAATGAGCAGTACTTC. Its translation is CASSLEGTHYNEQYF.